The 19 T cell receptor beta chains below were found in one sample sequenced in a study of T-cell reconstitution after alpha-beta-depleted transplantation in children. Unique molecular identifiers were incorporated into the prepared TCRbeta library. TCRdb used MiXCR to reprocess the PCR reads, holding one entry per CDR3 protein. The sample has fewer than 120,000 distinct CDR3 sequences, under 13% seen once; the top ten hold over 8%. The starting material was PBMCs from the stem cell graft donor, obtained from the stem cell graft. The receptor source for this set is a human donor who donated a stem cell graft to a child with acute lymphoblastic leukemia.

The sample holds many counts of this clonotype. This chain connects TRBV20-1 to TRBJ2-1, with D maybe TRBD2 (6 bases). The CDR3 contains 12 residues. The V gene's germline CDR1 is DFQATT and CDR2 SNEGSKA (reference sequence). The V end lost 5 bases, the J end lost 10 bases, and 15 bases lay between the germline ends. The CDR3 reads CSAPILREEQFF. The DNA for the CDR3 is TGCAGTGCTCCAATTTTACGGGAGGAGCAGTTCTTC.

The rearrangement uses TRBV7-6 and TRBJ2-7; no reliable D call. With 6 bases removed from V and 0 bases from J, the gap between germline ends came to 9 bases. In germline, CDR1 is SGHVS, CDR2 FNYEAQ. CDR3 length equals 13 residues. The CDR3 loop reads CASRGRSSYEQYF. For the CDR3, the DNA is TGTGCCAGCAGGGGTCGCAGCTCCTACGAGCAGTACTTC. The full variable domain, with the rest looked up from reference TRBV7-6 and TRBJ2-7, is GAGVSQSPRYKVTKRGQDVALRCDPISGHVSLYWYRQALGQGPEFLTYFNYEAQQDKSGLPNDRFSAERPEGSISTLTIQRTEQRDSAMYRCASRGRSSYEQYFGPGTRLTVT.

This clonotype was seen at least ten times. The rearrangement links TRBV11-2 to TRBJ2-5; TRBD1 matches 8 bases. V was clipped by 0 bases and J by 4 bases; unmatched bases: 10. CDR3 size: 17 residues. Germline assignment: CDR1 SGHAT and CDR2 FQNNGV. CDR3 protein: CASSLDRPWTGTETQYF. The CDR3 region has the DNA TGTGCCAGCAGCTTAGATCGACCCTGGACAGGGACAGAGACCCAGTACTTC.

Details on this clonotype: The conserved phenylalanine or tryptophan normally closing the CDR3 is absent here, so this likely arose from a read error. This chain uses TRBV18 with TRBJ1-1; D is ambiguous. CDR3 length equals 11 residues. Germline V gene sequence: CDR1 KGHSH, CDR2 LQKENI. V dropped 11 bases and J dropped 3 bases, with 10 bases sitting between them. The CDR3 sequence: CARAEYTEAFL. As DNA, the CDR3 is TGTGCCCGCGCGGAGTACACTGAAGCTTTCTTG.

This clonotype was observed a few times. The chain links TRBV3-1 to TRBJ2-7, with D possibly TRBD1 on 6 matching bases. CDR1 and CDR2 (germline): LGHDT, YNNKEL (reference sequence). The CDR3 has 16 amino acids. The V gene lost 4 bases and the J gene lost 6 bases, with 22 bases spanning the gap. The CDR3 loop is CASSRLGTGRVLEQYF. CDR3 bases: TGTGCCAGCAGCCGTCTAGGTACAGGGAGAGTCCTCGAGCAGTACTTC.

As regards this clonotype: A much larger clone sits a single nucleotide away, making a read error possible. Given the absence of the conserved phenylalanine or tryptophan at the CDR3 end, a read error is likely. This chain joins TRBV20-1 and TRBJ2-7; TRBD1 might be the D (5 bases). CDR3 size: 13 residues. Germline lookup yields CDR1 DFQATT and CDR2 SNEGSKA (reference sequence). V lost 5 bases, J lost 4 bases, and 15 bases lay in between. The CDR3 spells CSAWPGASYEQYL. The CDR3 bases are TGCAGTGCTTGGCCTGGGGCCTCTTACGAGCAGTACTTG.

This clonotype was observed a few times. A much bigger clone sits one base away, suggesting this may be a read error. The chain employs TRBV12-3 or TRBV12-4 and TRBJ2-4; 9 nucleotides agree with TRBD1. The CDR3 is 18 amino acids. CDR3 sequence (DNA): TGTGCCAGCAGTTTTGAACGGTTAGGGGACAGGGCAAAAAACAGTCAGTACTTC. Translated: CASSFERLGDRAKNSQYF.

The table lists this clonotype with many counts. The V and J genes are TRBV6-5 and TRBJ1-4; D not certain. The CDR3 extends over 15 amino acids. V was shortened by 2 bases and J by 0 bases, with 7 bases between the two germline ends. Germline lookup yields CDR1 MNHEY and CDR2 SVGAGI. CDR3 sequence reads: CASSYRFSTNEKLFF. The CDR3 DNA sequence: TGTGCCAGCAGTTACAGGTTCTCAACTAATGAAAAACTGTTTTTT.

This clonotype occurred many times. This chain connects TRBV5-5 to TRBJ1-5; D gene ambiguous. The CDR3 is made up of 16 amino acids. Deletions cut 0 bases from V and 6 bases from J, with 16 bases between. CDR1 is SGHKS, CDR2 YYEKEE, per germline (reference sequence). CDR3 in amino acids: CASSLVTGIGSQPQHF. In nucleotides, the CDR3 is TGTGCCAGCAGCTTGGTGACGGGGATTGGTAGTCAGCCCCAGCATTTT.

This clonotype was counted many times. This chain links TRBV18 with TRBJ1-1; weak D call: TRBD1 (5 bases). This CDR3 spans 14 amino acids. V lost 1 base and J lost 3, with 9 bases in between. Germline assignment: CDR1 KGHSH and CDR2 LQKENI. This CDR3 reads CASSPQGLDTEAFF. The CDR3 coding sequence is TGTGCCAGCTCACCACAGGGGTTGGACACTGAAGCTTTCTTT.

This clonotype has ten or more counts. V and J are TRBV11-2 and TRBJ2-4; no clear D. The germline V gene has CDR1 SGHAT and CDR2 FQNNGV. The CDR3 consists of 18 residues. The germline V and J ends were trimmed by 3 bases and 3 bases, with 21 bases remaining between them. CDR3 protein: CASSFRSLGPNDKNIQYF. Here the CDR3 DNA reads TGTGCCAGCAGCTTCCGAAGTCTGGGTCCGAATGACAAAAACATTCAGTACTTC. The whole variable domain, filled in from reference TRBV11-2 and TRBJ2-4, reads EAGVAQSPRYKIIEKRQSVAFWCNPISGHATLYWYQQILGQGPKLLIQFQNNGVVDDSQLPKDRFSAERLKGVDSTLKIQPAKLEDSAVYLCASSFRSLGPNDKNIQYFGAGTRLSVL.

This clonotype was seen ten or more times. The CDR3, as DNA: TGCGCCAGCAGCTTTATCTCAGGGGGAGTATTCGCTGAAGCTTTCTTT. Protein: CASSFISGGVFAEAFF. V usage is TRBV5-1 and J usage is TRBJ1-1; 7 bases line up with TRBD1. Trimming took 2 bases from V and 6 from J; bases not matched to a gene: 13. The CDR3 is made up of 16 amino acids. The germline CDR1 and CDR2 sequences are SGHRS and YFSETQ.

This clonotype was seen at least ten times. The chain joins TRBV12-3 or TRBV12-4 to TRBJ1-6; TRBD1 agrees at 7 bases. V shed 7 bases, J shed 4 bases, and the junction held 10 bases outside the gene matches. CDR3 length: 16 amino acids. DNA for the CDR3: TGTGCCAGCACCAGGGACAGCCAAATTTATAATTCACCCCTCCACTTT. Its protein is CASTRDSQIYNSPLHF.

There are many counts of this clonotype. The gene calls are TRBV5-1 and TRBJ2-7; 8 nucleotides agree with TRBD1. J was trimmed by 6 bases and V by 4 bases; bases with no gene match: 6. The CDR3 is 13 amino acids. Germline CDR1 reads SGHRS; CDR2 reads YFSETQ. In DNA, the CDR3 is TGCGCCAGCAGCCATCGACAGGGGTTCGAGCAGTACTTC. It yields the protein CASSHRQGFEQYF.

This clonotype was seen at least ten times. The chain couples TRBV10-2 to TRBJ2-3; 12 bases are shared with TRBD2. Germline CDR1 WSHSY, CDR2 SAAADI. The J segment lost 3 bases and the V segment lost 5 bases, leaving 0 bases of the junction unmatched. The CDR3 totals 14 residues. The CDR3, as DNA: TGCGCCAGCAGTACTAGCGGGAGGACAGATACGCAGTATTTT. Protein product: CASSTSGRTDTQYF.

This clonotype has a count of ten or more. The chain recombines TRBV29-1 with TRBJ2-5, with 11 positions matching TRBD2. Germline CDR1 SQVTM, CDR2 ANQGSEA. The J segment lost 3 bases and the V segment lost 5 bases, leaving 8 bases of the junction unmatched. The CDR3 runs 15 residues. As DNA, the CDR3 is TGCAGCGTTCCCGGGACTAGCGGACCCAAAGAGACCCAGTACTTC. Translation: CSVPGTSGPKETQYF.

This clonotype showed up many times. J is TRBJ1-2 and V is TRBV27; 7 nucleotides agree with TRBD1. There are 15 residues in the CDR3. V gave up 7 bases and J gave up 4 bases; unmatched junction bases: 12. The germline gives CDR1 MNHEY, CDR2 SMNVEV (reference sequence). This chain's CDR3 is CASTIGGGGGYGYTF. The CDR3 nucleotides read TGTGCCAGCACCATAGGAGGAGGGGGCGGCTATGGCTACACCTTC.

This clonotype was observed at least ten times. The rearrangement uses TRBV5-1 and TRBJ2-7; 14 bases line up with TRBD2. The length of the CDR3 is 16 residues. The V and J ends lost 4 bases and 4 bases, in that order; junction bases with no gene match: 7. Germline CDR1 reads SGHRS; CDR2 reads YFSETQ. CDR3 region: CASSGTGTSGSYEQYF. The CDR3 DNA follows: TGCGCCAGCAGCGGAACCGGGACTAGCGGGAGTTACGAGCAGTACTTC.

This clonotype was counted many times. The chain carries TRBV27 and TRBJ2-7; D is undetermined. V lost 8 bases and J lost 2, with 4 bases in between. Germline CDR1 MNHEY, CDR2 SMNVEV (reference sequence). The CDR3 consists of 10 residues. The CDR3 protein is CASGAYEQYF. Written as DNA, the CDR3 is TGTGCCAGCGGGGCCTACGAGCAGTACTTC.